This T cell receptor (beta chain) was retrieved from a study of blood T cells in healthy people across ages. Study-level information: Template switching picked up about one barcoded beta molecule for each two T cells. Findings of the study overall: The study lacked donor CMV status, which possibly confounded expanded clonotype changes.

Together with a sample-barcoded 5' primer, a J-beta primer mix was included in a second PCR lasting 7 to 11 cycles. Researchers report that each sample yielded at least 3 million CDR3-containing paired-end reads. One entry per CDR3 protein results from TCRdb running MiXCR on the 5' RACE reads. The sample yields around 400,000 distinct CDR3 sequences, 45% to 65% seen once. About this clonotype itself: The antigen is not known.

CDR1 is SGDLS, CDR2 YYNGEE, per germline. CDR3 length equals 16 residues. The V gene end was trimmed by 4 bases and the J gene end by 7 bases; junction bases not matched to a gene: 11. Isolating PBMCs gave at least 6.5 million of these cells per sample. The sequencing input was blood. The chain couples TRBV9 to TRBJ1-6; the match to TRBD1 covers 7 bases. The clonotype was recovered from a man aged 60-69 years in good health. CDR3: CASSPGGDRPNSPLHF. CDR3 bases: TGTGCCAGCAGCCCCGGGGGGGACAGACCCAATTCACCCCTCCACTTT.